The present T cell receptor (beta chain) was sequenced within a study of T cell responses to AZD1222 COVID-19 vaccine. Notes on the study in general: Unmutated regions of variants are reportedly targeted by nearly half of spike-specific TCRs. Clonal diversity may have been underestimated, and the donors were mostly white British, with more females than males. The repertoires were collected only after the peak T cell response. CD4 TCRs associated with vaccination spanned spike, dominating at 160-218 and 743-854.

Sequencing was performed with immunoSEQ multiplex PCR; in TCRdb, only in-frame clones are kept and a portion is missing. The sample gives some 150,000 clones, around 88% of which show up once; around 2% is in the top ten. Worth noting for this clone: As yet, its antigen is unknown.

The CDR3 covers 14 residues. Germline CDR1 is MNHEY and CDR2 is SVGAGI. The V end was cut by 11 bases, the J end by 3 bases, with 14 bases between. This rearrangement joins TRBV6-5 to TRBJ1-6; D is unclear. Sequenced material: peripheral blood, taken on day 0 of AZD1222 vaccination. The sequence was collected from an adult in good health. In DNA, the CDR3 is TGTGCCGCCAAGGACGCGGGCTATAATTCACCCCTCCACTTT. It is translated as CAAKDAGYNSPLHF.